This T cell receptor (beta chain) was observed in a study of blood T cells in healthy people across ages. The length of the CDR3 is 14 residues. Looked up from germline, CDR1 is DFQATT and CDR2 is SNEGSKA (reference sequence). After removal of 6 bases from V and 1 base from J, the junction contained 5 bases not matched to a gene. This clonotype occurred a few times. A sample-barcoded 5' primer and a J-beta primer mix were used in a second PCR of about 7 to 11 cycles. Using its own MiXCR run on the 5' RACE reads, TCRdb lists one record per CDR3 protein. The table records roughly 1.9 million distinct CDR3 sequences, approximately 39% of them present only once.

The chain joins TRBV20-1 to TRBJ2-5, with TRBD1 matching 10 bases. The source material was blood. The clonotype comes from a human donor in good health. The CDR3 nucleotides read TGCAGTGCGACAGGGGGCCGGACCCAAGAGACCCAGTACTTC. Protein product: CSATGGRTQETQYF.